This T cell receptor (beta chain) derives from a study of T cells in Graves' hyperthyroidism and ophthalmopathy. Study summary: Before any treatment, at initial diagnosis, peripheral blood was collected.

V was cut by 3 bases and J by 0 bases, with 9 bases left in between. The CDR3 spans 15 residues. Germline CDR1 MNHEY, CDR2 SVGEGT. The investigators amplified TCR beta CDR3 regions from RNA transcripts. The HTBI primer set drove a first-round RT-PCR of the TCR CDR3. A single record per CDR3 protein comes from TCRdb applying MiXCR to the multiplex PCR reads. The sample holds 700,000 or so distinct CDR3 sequences, 16% seen once. This clonotype was seen many times. Investigators excluded patients with uncontrolled infection, other autoimmune disease, pregnancy or lactation. The clonotype originates from a man younger than 35 with Graves' hyperthyroidism. The J gene is TRBJ1-5, the V gene TRBV6-2 or TRBV6-3; D call uncertain. Sequencing input: blood. The CDR3 DNA follows: TGTGCCAGCAGTTATTTGGACTATAGCAATCAGCCCCAGCATTTT. Translated: CASSYLDYSNQPQHF.